This passage covers 9 T cell receptor beta chains from one sample sequenced in a study of control samples from healthy donors and cancer patients (dated by TCRdb to 2020 to 2022). Library preparation was by the immunoSEQ multiplex PCR assay. TCRdb took over this immuneACCESS table, retaining in-frame rearrangements with V and J assigned. Such tables are incomplete; in checked studies, under half of the missing clones stem from an unresolved V gene, and the remainder is unexplained. The sample yields tens of thousands of clones; about 87% were counted once. Jointly, the top ten make up approximately 1.5% of the sample. The sample comprised PBMCs. The receptors derive from a woman between 35 and 50 years old with lung cancer.

The chain has TRBV5-4 and TRBJ2-1, with unresolved D. Germline V gene lookup returns CDR1 SGHNT and CDR2 YYREEE (reference sequence). V gave up 4 bases and J gave up 7 bases, with 15 bases separating them. This CDR3 comprises 14 residues. The CDR3 protein is CASSPDPAGNEQFF. CDR3 nucleotides: TGTGCCAGCAGCCCCGACCCGGCCGGAAATGAGCAGTTCTTC.

The genes are TRBV4-1 and TRBJ2-5; D ambiguous. V lost 4 bases to trimming and J lost 4 bases, with 10 bases between them. The CDR3 runs 13 residues. Germline lookup yields CDR1 MGHRA and CDR2 YSYEKL. CDR3 amino acids: CASSLLVGETQYF. The CDR3 bases are TGCGCCAGCAGCCTTCTGGTCGGAGAGACCCAGTACTTC.

The rearrangement uses TRBV27 and TRBJ1-6; D not resolved. The CDR3 covers 13 residues. Germline loops: CDR1 MNHEY, CDR2 SMNVEV (reference sequence). Deletions cut 2 bases from V and 3 bases from J, with 2 bases between. DNA of the CDR3: TGTGCCAGCAGTTTAGACTATAATTCACCCCTCCACTTT. Its protein is CASSLDYNSPLHF.

The chain uses TRBV20-1 and TRBJ1-1; D is unclear. The V gene's germline CDR1 is DFQATT and CDR2 SNEGSKA (reference sequence). The V gene lost 0 bases and the J gene lost 3 bases, with 2 bases spanning the gap. CDR3 length equals 11 residues. The CDR3 reads CSAREDTEAFF. CDR3 in DNA: TGCAGTGCTAGAGAGGACACTGAAGCTTTCTTT.

This chain links TRBV5-1 with TRBJ1-1; TRBD1 is a possible D gene (6 bases). Per the germline V gene, CDR1 is SGHRS and CDR2 is YFSETQ. V was clipped by 0 bases and J by 1 base, with 13 bases between them. CDR3 size: 16 residues. CDR3 coding DNA: TGCGCCAGCAGCTTGGAAATCGGGGGCCAGAACACTGAAGCTTTCTTT. Residues: CASSLEIGGQNTEAFF.

V and J are TRBV5-4 and TRBJ2-5; TRBD1 aligns across 12 bases. The CDR3 runs to 16 residues. Germline values: CDR1 SGHNT, CDR2 YYREEE (reference sequence). The V and J ends lost 3 bases and 5 bases, in that order; junction bases with no gene match: 8. CDR3 sequence reads: CASSWGTGGAGETQYF. The CDR3 DNA sequence: TGTGCCAGCAGCTGGGGGACAGGGGGCGCGGGGGAGACCCAGTACTTC.

The V gene is TRBV6-5, the J gene TRBJ1-4; 8 nucleotides match TRBD1. Germline V gene lookup returns CDR1 MNHEY and CDR2 SVGAGI. The CDR3 covers 14 residues. V dropped 4 bases and J dropped 8; count of bases not matched to a gene: 6. CDR3 loop: CASSSDRDKEKLFF. The CDR3, as DNA: TGTGCCAGCAGTTCGGACAGGGACAAGGAAAAACTGTTTTTT.

The table lists this clone with a count of one. The rearrangement joins TRBV7-2 to TRBJ1-2, with D hard to call. Germline V gene data show CDR1 as SGHTA and CDR2 as FQGNSA. There are 14 residues in the CDR3. Trimming cost V 0 bases and J 4 bases, with 9 bases left between them. CDR3 loop: CASSLAGLTYGYTF. In DNA form, the CDR3 reads TGTGCCAGCAGCTTAGCAGGATTAACCTATGGCTACACCTTC.

V is TRBV5-4 and J is TRBJ2-5; D is undetermined. This CDR3 has 13 amino acids. From germline, CDR1 is SGHNT and CDR2 YYREEE (reference sequence). Trimming removed 4 bases from V and 5 bases from J, with 12 bases in between. The CDR3 nucleotides read TGTGCCAGCAGCGGCTCTAGGATCGAGACCCAGTACTTC. Encoded protein: CASSGSRIETQYF.